Below, 26 T cell receptor beta chains from the same sample are listed, as sequenced in a study of human T cells and chemical hapten exposure. TCRdb called the RACE reads again in MiXCR, with one record for every CDR3 protein. The sample consists of under 85,000 distinct CDR3 sequences, about 9.3% of them appearing once. This sample's time point: patch test 1, 2 weeks after DPC sensitization. Treatment specified: therapeutic diphenylcyclopropenone sensitization with weekly scalp DPC. The input for sequencing was whole blood, taken in connection with sensitization to the hapten diphenylcyclopropenone (DPC). The receptors were sampled from a woman aged 45-65 years with alopecia areata. Some clones in this sample may be carry-over from other donors' samples.

On this clonotype itself: It may be a read error: a sequence one base away is much more abundant. The chain is built from TRBV29-1 and TRBJ1-1; D gene unclear. The CDR3 has 11 amino acids. Trimming took off 8 bases at V and 4 bases at J, with 11 bases between the two ends. Germline V gene lookup returns CDR1 SQVTM and CDR2 ANQGSEA. The CDR3 loop is CSLGKGTEAFF. CDR3 bases: TGCAGCCTGGGGAAGGGCACTGAAGCTTTCTTT.

This sequence joins TRBV12-3 or TRBV12-4 and TRBJ2-1; 7 bases agree with TRBD2. V lost 5 bases, J lost 3 bases, and 16 bases stayed unmatched. There are 18 residues in the CDR3. CDR3 DNA sequence: TGTGCCAGCAGTCCCATGTCCTTGGCGGGGGTCTACTACAATGAGCAGTTCTTC. Translating gives CASSPMSLAGVYYNEQFF.

This clonotype was seen at least ten times. The V call is TRBV25-1, the J call TRBJ2-7; 8 bases match TRBD1. Germline V lookup: CDR1 MGHDK, CDR2 SYGVNS. The CDR3 runs to 15 residues. V shed 2 bases and J 4 bases; nucleotides not matched to a gene: 7. The CDR3 sequence: CASSERTGRLYEQYF. CDR3 coding DNA: TGTGCCAGCAGTGAAAGGACAGGGCGCCTTTACGAGCAGTACTTC.

This clonotype was detected only a few times. This chain links TRBV6-5 with TRBJ2-3, with 7 bases that match TRBD2. Trimming took 0 bases from V and 1 from J; bases not matched to a gene: 4. The germline V gene has CDR1 MNHEY and CDR2 SVGAGI. The CDR3 contains 16 residues. CDR3 nucleotide sequence: TGTGCCAGCAGTTACTCGAGTGCGGGAGGCACAGATACGCAGTATTTT. Protein sequence: CASSYSSAGGTDTQYF.

This clonotype occurred many times. The chain uses TRBV10-1 and TRBJ2-5; D call uncertain. This CDR3 region has 12 residues. Trimming took off 2 bases at V and 3 bases at J, with 4 bases between the two ends. Germline loops: CDR1 WNHNN, CDR2 SYGVQD (reference sequence). The CDR3 protein is CASSEGEETQYF. CDR3 nucleotides: TGCGCCAGCAGTGAGGGGGAAGAGACCCAGTACTTC.

The chain carries TRBV5-1 and TRBJ2-7; 9 bases agree with TRBD2. The CDR3 is 14 amino acids. V trimming: 3 bases; J trimming: 4 bases; junction bases outside the gene matches: 5. Germline-derived CDR1 and CDR2 are SGHRS and YFSETQ. The CDR3 nucleotides read TGCGCCAGCAGCTATAGCGGGAGAGAATACGAGCAGTACTTC. Its translation is CASSYSGREYEQYF.

The chain's CDR3 is CASSMTATNEKLFF. The CDR3 DNA reads TGTGCCAGCAGTATGACAGCAACTAATGAAAAACTGTTTTTT. The genes are TRBV12-3 or TRBV12-4 and TRBJ1-4; D perhaps matches TRBD1 (5 bases). The CDR3 is 14 residues long. V lost 5 bases and J lost 0, with 7 bases in between.

The table lists this clonotype with a few counts. This rearrangement joins TRBV7-9 to TRBJ2-1; 10 positions match TRBD2. The CDR3 covers 15 residues. Germline V gene data show CDR1 as SEHNR and CDR2 as FQNEAQ (reference sequence). The ends lost 6 bases at V and 7 bases at J; junction bases unmatched: 9. CDR3 region: CASSLVGLALNEQFF. The CDR3 region has the DNA TGTGCCAGCAGTCTCGTGGGACTAGCGTTGAATGAGCAGTTCTTC. The variable domain in full, with the rest retrieved from reference TRBV7-9 and TRBJ2-1, is DTGVSQNPRHKITKRGQNVTFRCDPISEHNRLYWYRQTLGQGPEFLTYFQNEAQLEKSRLLSDRFSAERPKGSFSTLEIQRTEQGDSAMYLCASSLVGLALNEQFFGPGTRLTVL.

The CDR3 DNA follows: TGTGCCAGCAGCCGCGCGGAGCCCGCAGATACGCAGTATTTT. Translation: CASSRAEPADTQYF. The J gene is TRBJ2-3, the V gene TRBV9; D unclear. V was shortened by 4 bases and J by 4 bases, with 13 bases between the two germline ends. The length of the CDR3 is 14 residues. The germline CDR1 and CDR2 sequences are SGDLS and YYNGEE.

V is TRBV9 and J is TRBJ2-7, with D possibly being TRBD1 or TRBD2 (6 bases each). This CDR3 is 15 amino acids long. The germline V and J ends were trimmed by 4 bases and 2 bases, with 16 bases remaining between them. Germline assignment: CDR1 SGDLS and CDR2 YYNGEE. The CDR3 spells CASSPSPGGAYEQYF. As DNA, the CDR3 is TGTGCCAGCAGCCCGAGCCCCGGGGGCGCCTACGAGCAGTACTTC.

This clonotype was counted only a few times. The gene calls are TRBV7-6 and TRBJ2-6; 7 positions match TRBD2. Germline CDR1 and CDR2: SGHVS and FNYEAQ. The CDR3 runs to 14 residues. J was trimmed by 3 bases and V by 5 bases; bases with no gene match: 1. In DNA form, the CDR3 reads TGTGCCAGCAGCAGGGAGGGTGGGGCCAACGTCCTGACTTTC. Its protein product is CASSREGGANVLTF.

With respect to this clonotype: A read error may account for a junction end that differs from germline. The chain links TRBV29-1 to TRBJ2-7, with D perhaps matching TRBD2 (5 bases). The CDR3 is 12 residues long. Germline V gene data show CDR1 as SQVTM and CDR2 as ANQGSEA. The DNA for the CDR3 is TGCAGCGTTAGGCGGGCCTCCTACGAGCAGCACTTC. It specifies CSVRRASYEQHF.

This clonotype was seen at least ten times. The chain carries TRBV30 and TRBJ1-3, with 7 positions matching TRBD1. V was pared by 7 bases and J by 0 bases, with 6 bases of the junction left unmatched. The germline gives CDR1 GTSNPN, CDR2 SVGIG (reference sequence). This CDR3 has 14 amino acids. The CDR3 sequence: CASREGASGNTIYF. DNA of the CDR3: TGTGCCTCCCGGGAGGGGGCCTCTGGAAACACCATATATTTT.

This clonotype has just a few counts. This chain links TRBV6-6 with TRBJ2-3, with TRBD2 as a possible D gene (7 bases). Germline CDR1 MNHNY, CDR2 SVGAGI (reference sequence). This CDR3 spans 17 amino acids. The ends were cut back, 3 bases at V and 2 bases at J, with 18 bases in the middle. The CDR3 loop reads CASSYLRGLTSTDTQYF. CDR3 bases: TGTGCCAGCAGTTATTTGCGGGGGCTCACTTCCACAGATACGCAGTATTTT.

Note on this clonotype: A much larger clone lies one base from this, so it may be a read error. V gene TRBV7-2 combines with J gene TRBJ1-1; 11 bases match TRBD1. Germline V gene sequence: CDR1 SGHTA, CDR2 FQGNSA. The CDR3 loop spans 14 amino acids. The CDR3 DNA reads as TGTGCCAGCAGCTGGGACAGGGGGAACACTGGAGCTTTCTTT. Its translation: CASSWDRGNTGAFF.

The rearrangement uses TRBV18 and TRBJ2-7; 8 bases align to TRBD1. CDR1 KGHSH and CDR2 LQKENI come from the germline V gene. The CDR3 is made up of 13 amino acids. J was trimmed by 12 bases and V by 5 bases; bases with no gene match: 12. CDR3 amino acids: CASSTAQGARGYF. The CDR3 bases are TGTGCCAGCTCAACGGCTCAGGGGGCGCGGGGGTACTTC.

There are many counts of this clonotype. The chain couples TRBV3-1 to TRBJ2-1, with 9 bases matching TRBD1. Germline lookup yields CDR1 LGHDT and CDR2 YNNKEL (reference sequence). The CDR3 runs to 14 residues. Trimming removed 3 bases from V and 7 bases from J; junction bases left unmatched: 4. In DNA, the CDR3 is TGTGCCAGCAGCCACCTGGACAGGGGAAATGAGCAGTTCTTC. Its translation: CASSHLDRGNEQFF.

This clonotype was recorded a few times. This chain uses TRBV9 with TRBJ1-3; TRBD1 aligns across 7 bases. V was pared by 9 bases and J by 4 bases, with 4 bases of the junction left unmatched. Germline lookup yields CDR1 SGDLS and CDR2 YYNGEE. CDR3 length: 12 amino acids. In DNA form, the CDR3 reads TGTGCCACCCAGGGACAGGGAAACACCATATATTTT. It codes for CATQGQGNTIYF.

The chain joins TRBV7-9 to TRBJ2-1; D perhaps matches TRBD1 (5 bases). Germline CDR1 and CDR2: SEHNR and FQNEAQ (reference sequence). The V end lost 2 bases, the J end lost 0 bases, and 14 bases lay between the germline ends. The CDR3 loop spans 17 amino acids. The chain's CDR3 is CASSLRAGLGSYNEQFF. CDR3 nucleotide sequence: TGTGCCAGCAGCTTAAGGGCAGGGCTTGGCTCCTACAATGAGCAGTTCTTC.

This clonotype was seen a handful of times. This rearrangement joins TRBV5-6 to TRBJ1-6, with D maybe TRBD1 (5 bases). V was pared by 4 bases and J by 8 bases, with 13 bases between. This CDR3 has 14 amino acids. Per the germline V gene, CDR1 is SGHDT and CDR2 is YYEEEE. The CDR3 loop reads CASSLQGTDSPLHF. The CDR3 nucleotides read TGTGCCAGCAGCCTCCAGGGCACGGATTCACCCCTCCACTTT.

On this clonotype: The junction differs from germline at one of its ends, possibly a read error. The chain employs TRBV5-6 and TRBJ1-6, with D possibly matching TRBD1 (6 bases). The germline CDR1 and CDR2 sequences are SGHDT and YYEEEE. The CDR3 is 15 amino acids. The CDR3 bases are TGTGCCAGCAGCTTGTGGACAGCCCATAATCCACCCCTCCACTTT. Amino acids: CASSLWTAHNPPLHF.

The chain carries TRBV12-3 or TRBV12-4 and TRBJ2-2; D tentatively reads TRBD1 or TRBD2 (5 bases each). The CDR3 is made up of 13 amino acids. Trimming left V 6 bases short and J 6 bases short, with 11 bases between. The CDR3 DNA is TGTGCCAGCAGATCAGGGAGCCCCGGGGAGCTGTTTTTT. It encodes CASRSGSPGELFF.

This clonotype has a handful of counts. The rearrangement joins TRBV4-3 to TRBJ2-4, with 8 bases lining up with TRBD2. After removal of 5 bases from V and 7 bases from J, the junction contained 13 bases not matched to a gene. There are 16 residues in the CDR3. The germline V gene has CDR1 LGHNA and CDR2 YSLEER. The CDR3 DNA follows: TGCGCCAGCAGCAAAGGAGCCGGGACTAGTTACAACATTCAGTACTTC. It specifies CASSKGAGTSYNIQYF.

The J gene is TRBJ2-3, the V gene TRBV20-1, with D perhaps matching TRBD2 (6 bases). Germline loops: CDR1 DFQATT, CDR2 SNEGSKA (reference sequence). The germline V and J ends were trimmed by 4 bases and 0 bases, with 20 bases remaining between them. The CDR3 totals 17 residues. Here the CDR3 DNA reads TGCAGTGCTACTAACGCCCGGAGCGGAGGGAGCACAGATACGCAGTATTTT. It specifies CSATNARSGGSTDTQYF.

The chain employs TRBV7-2 and TRBJ1-5; D is unresolved. This CDR3 region has 15 residues. Germline loops: CDR1 SGHTA, CDR2 FQGNSA. Trimming shortened V by 0 bases and J by 3 bases, and 9 bases separated the two germline ends. CDR3 DNA sequence: TGTGCCAGCAGCTTAGCCGGACGAGTCAATCAGCCCCAGCATTTT. It is translated as CASSLAGRVNQPQHF. The entire variable domain, with the rest obtained from reference TRBV7-2 and TRBJ1-5, is as follows: GAGVSQSPSNKVTEKGKDVELRCDPISGHTALYWYRQSLGQGLEFLIYFQGNSAPDKSGLPSDRFSAERTGGSVSTLTIQRTQQEDSAVYLCASSLAGRVNQPQHFGDGTRLSIL.

To note about this clonotype: A much larger clone is a single base away; this may be a read error. The genes are TRBV29-1 and TRBJ2-3; D is undetermined. The ends were cut back, 1 base at V and 0 bases at J, with 5 bases in the middle. The CDR3 has 13 residues. Per germline, CDR1 SQVTM and CDR2 ANQGSEA. CDR3 protein: CSVEAQSTDTQYF. The DNA for the CDR3 is TGCAGCGTTGAAGCACAGAGCACAGATACGCAGTATTTT.